This T cell receptor (beta chain) derives from a study of graft-versus-host responses after intestinal transplantation listed by TCRdb under 2021. As for the study more broadly: The transplants that recipients got were multivisceral, liver-intestinal, or isolated intestinal. After intestinal transplantation, graft-versus-host and host-versus-graft alloreactive T cell clones were followed in the graft, circulation and bone marrow using bulk TCR-beta CDR3 sequencing. Anti-thymocyte globulin induction was given to all recipients, followed by maintenance tacrolimus and steroids for approximately three years. To identify alloreactive clones, pre-transplant mixed lymphocyte reaction products were sequenced and compared with unstimulated pre-transplant donor and recipient T cells. Samples from a few later patients were sequenced in-house on an Illumina MiSeq with MiXCR processing rather than by the commercial service. The cohort enrolled 24 intestinal transplant recipients, one of whom was a retransplant, and 3 patients without pretransplant specimens were excluded. Donor T cell macrochimerism was defined as a peak of at least 4% donor T cells among recipient peripheral blood mononuclear cells.

Beyond this particular receptor, the publication reports: Early after transplant, peak levels of circulating GvH clones were found to be associated with declines in HvG clones. GvH clones were detected in recipient bone marrow, and some appeared earlier in ileal mucosa or blood, consistent with an intestinal mucosal origin. In the allografts of patients with donor T cell macrochimerism, GvH to HvG T cell clonal ratios were high. The relatively low number and heterogeneity of intestinal transplant patients limited the conclusions.

The V end loses 5 bases and the J end loses 7 bases, and a stretch of 12 bases separates them. Inclusive of the bounding cysteine and phenylalanine, the CDR3 is 13 residues long. The DNA shown is the 39-base CDR3, in frame from base 1. Taken from the germline V gene (reference sequence), the CDR1 and CDR2 loops are SEHNR and FQNEAQ. Library method: the immunoSEQ multiplex PCR assay. Adaptive Biotechnologies carried out high-throughput TCR-beta CDR3 sequencing of genomic DNA for most patients. The authors processed their data as follows. Adaptive's ImmunoSEQ software supplied the TCR sequencing data for 18 patients, while MiXCR and VDJtools were used to process three other patients. CDR3 nucleotide sequences shared between donor and recipient were removed because the origin of such sequences could not be assigned. To be classed as alloreactive, a clone needed at least 2-fold expansion over unstimulated cells and a minimum CFSE-low frequency of 0.002% (template counts) or 0.001% (read counts). Clones detected in sequenced pre-transplant spleen, lymph node, or MLR CFSE-low populations of the donor or recipient were defined as mappable. The cumulative frequency of alloreactive clones was calculated as a percentage of all sequences, weighted by copy number. TCRdb obtained this table from immuneACCESS and retained in-frame rearrangements with V and J assigned. These tables miss some clones; where compared with another copy, unresolved V genes account for less than half of the shortfall, and the remainder is unexplained. V and J calls and clone size are those listed in that table; D and trimming were worked out from the DNA. This sample lists approximately 24,000 clones; approximately 93% were detected once. The top ten clones comprise around 0.57% of the sample.

Blood samples were collected up to 4 times in the first month after transplant and then at least monthly when available. Regarding this clone: Its specific antigen is unknown. There are no base qualities to consult, and no much larger clone falls within one base.

This chain is built from TRBV7-9 and TRBJ2-1, with a tentative D gene TRBD2 over 6 matching bases. Here the sequenced sample was PBMCs, taken 18 days after transplant. This TCR was sampled from a human patient who received an intestinal transplant, so some T cells may come from the graft donor. Read as DNA, the sequence is TGTGCCAGCAGCCCGAGGCGGGAAAATGAGCAGTTCTTC. It translates as CASSPRRENEQFF.